Below, 11 T cell receptor beta chains from the same sample are listed, as sequenced in a study of blood T cell repertoires in COVID-19. Some clones are missing from TCRdb's copy, which holds only in-frame ones; the method was immunoSEQ multiplex PCR. The sample has under 130,000 clones, roughly 90% seen once. Sequencing was done on a sample of peripheral blood. These receptors were taken from a woman older than 75 in a cohort sampled during active COVID-19.

This clone came up once. The rearrangement uses TRBV6-5 and TRBJ2-2; 7 positions agree with TRBD2. V was clipped by 6 bases and J by 0 bases; unmatched bases: 1. This CDR3 spans 14 amino acids. Germline V CDR1 and CDR2: MNHEY, SVGAGI. The CDR3 DNA follows: TGTGCCAGCAGGCTAGCGGCGAACACCGGGGAGCTGTTTTTT. Protein: CASRLAANTGELFF.

The chain is built from TRBV27 and TRBJ2-1, with D maybe TRBD2 (6 bases). The CDR3 extends over 14 amino acids. V dropped 3 bases and J dropped 10 bases, with 16 bases sitting between them. Germline V gives CDR1 MNHEY, CDR2 SMNVEV (reference sequence). The CDR3 loop is CASSFGLSQWEQFF. The DNA for the CDR3 is TGTGCCAGCAGTTTCGGACTATCGCAGTGGGAGCAGTTCTTC.

The chain recombines TRBV19 with TRBJ2-2; the D gene is possibly TRBD1 (6 bases). Trimming stripped 1 base from V and 4 bases from J, with 13 bases between. The CDR3 loop spans 16 amino acids. CDR1 and CDR2 (germline): LNHDA, SQIVND (reference sequence). The CDR3 DNA reads TGTGCCAGTAGTATAGGGGACAATATCGCCACCGGGGAGCTGTTTTTT. Residues: CASSIGDNIATGELFF.

The rearrangement joins TRBV11-3 to TRBJ2-1; 11 bases align to TRBD1. CDR3 length: 15 amino acids. Per the germline V gene, CDR1 is SGHNT and CDR2 is YENEEA. Losses at the gene ends were 4 bases for V and 8 bases for J; bases not matched to a gene: 7. Here the CDR3 DNA reads TGTGCCAGCAGCTCAGGACAGGGGGCAACGGATGAGCAGTTCTTC. Translation: CASSSGQGATDEQFF.

The chain uses TRBV5-1 and TRBJ1-4, with D perhaps TRBD1 (6 bases). The germline V and J ends were trimmed by 2 bases and 0 bases, with 8 bases remaining between them. Looked up from germline, CDR1 is SGHRS and CDR2 is YFSETQ. This CDR3 is 15 amino acids long. The CDR3 sequence: CASSLTGTTNEKLFF. CDR3 nucleotide sequence: TGCGCCAGCAGCTTAACAGGGACAACTAATGAAAAACTGTTTTTT.

The V call is TRBV5-1, the J call TRBJ2-2; TRBD2 aligns across 9 bases. CDR3 length equals 18 residues. V lost 5 bases and J lost 0; bases outside the gene matches: 11. CDR1 is SGHRS, CDR2 YFSETQ, per germline. CDR3 nucleotide sequence: TGCGCCAGCAGTAGGAATGTAGCGGGAGTGACGAACACCGGGGAGCTGTTTTTT. Translated, it gives CASSRNVAGVTNTGELFF.

This sequence joins TRBV5-1 and TRBJ2-3; 8 bases are shared with TRBD2. Germline CDR1 reads SGHRS; CDR2 reads YFSETQ. This CDR3 has 16 amino acids. Losses at the gene ends were 1 base for V and 5 bases for J; bases not matched to a gene: 9. The CDR3 loop is CASSLTVTAGVDTQYF. CDR3 sequence (DNA): TGCGCCAGCAGCTTGACAGTAACAGCGGGGGTAGATACGCAGTATTTT.

The chain is built from TRBV7-8 and TRBJ2-7; 8 bases agree with TRBD1. V gave up 2 bases and J gave up 0 bases; unmatched junction bases: 6. Germline V gene data show CDR1 as SGHVS and CDR2 as FQNEAQ. There are 16 residues in the CDR3. The CDR3 DNA sequence: TGTGCCAGCAGCTTAATCAGGGGGCGCAGCTCCTACGAGCAGTACTTC. Protein: CASSLIRGRSSYEQYF.

The chain's CDR3 is CASSVTSGGDEQFF. CDR3 sequence (DNA): TGTGCCAGCAGCGTGACTAGCGGGGGGGATGAGCAGTTCTTC. The V call is TRBV7-2, the J call TRBJ2-1; the match to TRBD2 covers 14 bases. This CDR3 has 14 residues. V dropped 5 bases and J dropped 8; count of bases not matched to a gene: 2. Per the germline V gene, CDR1 is SGHTA and CDR2 is FQGNSA.

The chain combines TRBV18 with TRBJ1-4, with D possibly being TRBD1 (5 bases). V lost 5 bases and J 9 bases, leaving 22 bases between the germline ends. CDR3 length: 16 amino acids. Germline values: CDR1 KGHSH, CDR2 LQKENI. In nucleotides, the CDR3 is TGTGCCAGCTCAGACAACCAGGGAAGGGCGAACCAAAAACTGTTTTTT. This sequence encodes CASSDNQGRANQKLFF.

This chain uses TRBV11-2 with TRBJ2-7; no clear D gene. The CDR3 runs 13 residues. V was cut by 2 bases and J by 4 bases, with 9 bases left in between. Germline V gene data show CDR1 as SGHAT and CDR2 as FQNNGV. CDR3 region: CASSLLVTYEQYF. For the CDR3, the DNA is TGTGCCAGCAGCTTATTAGTAACTTACGAGCAGTACTTC.